Below, one T cell receptor (beta chain) is given with its context. Its target is not known. These data belong to a study of T cell responses to AZD1222 COVID-19 vaccine. General study results and limits: Regions 160-218 and 743-854 dominated among vaccine-associated CD4 TCRs spanning spike. Seropositive status at baseline applied to only 6 or 7 AZD1222 recipients. Sampled repertoires all dated from after the peak T cell response. Per reports, nearly half of all spike-specific TCRs target regions that are unmutated in variants.

Method: immunoSEQ multiplex PCR; TCRdb's copy keeps in-frame clones and lacks some. This sample has about 190,000 clones, with 85% to 90% found just once. Germline trimming cut 8 bases from V and 3 bases from J; bases unmatched to any gene: 19. This CDR3 comprises 18 residues. Germline V lookup: CDR1 SGHVS, CDR2 FQNEAQ. The rearrangement joins TRBV7-8 to TRBJ2-3, with 8 positions matching TRBD2. This receptor was identified in an adult in good health. The material was peripheral blood, obtained on day 0 of AZD1222 vaccination. CDR3 sequence reads: CASQDPFPGGAKTDTQYF. CDR3 DNA: TGTGCCAGCCAAGATCCCTTCCCCGGGGGGGCCAAAACAGATACGCAGTATTTT.